The clone carrying this T cell receptor (beta chain) has a count of ten or more. What it recognizes is unknown. Trimming took 10 bases from V and 6 from J, leaving 12 bases between them. Germline lookup yields CDR1 MDHEN and CDR2 SYDVKM. The CDR3 has 11 residues. The sample originates from a study of tumor-infiltrating lymphocytes in primary liver carcinoma. Study as a whole: Men and women, 30 to 69 years of age, made up the patients. Staging of the tumors gave T1-T3 N0M0, with widths of about 4 to 10 cm.

Findings and limits, study-wide: Tumor-adjacent and tumor-blood pairs showed less overlap than tumor region pairs.

A primer matching the constant region was used to make TCR beta cDNA from approximately 0.45 ug of total RNA. Investigators got TCR beta libraries out of three nested multiplex PCR rounds, done with slightly modified ARM-PCR. Researchers ran the first two PCR rounds for approximately 10 cycles each with TRBV1-TRBV30 forward primers and a C-beta reverse primer. In TCRdb, the multiplex PCR reads were re-called with MiXCR into one record per CDR3 protein. The table lists 80,000 or so distinct CDR3 sequences, 71% of them singletons. The study co-extracted DNA and RNA from about 20-30 mg of unsorted bulk tissue. At sampling, these chronic HBV carriers had received no treatment.

The sequence was obtained from a woman in her fifties or sixties with primary liver carcinoma and hepatitis B virus infection. Sequenced: liver tumor tissue from sampling region 4. Sample subset: tumor region T4, right-lateral pole. The chain joins TRBV28 to TRBJ1-2; D unclear. The CDR3 DNA follows: TGTGCCATCGACCCAGAGGATGGCTACACCTTC. Protein sequence: CAIDPEDGYTF.